Presented here are 11 T cell receptor beta chains from one specimen sequenced in a study of cytomegalovirus exposure and HLA in healthy donors. PCR was performed using 60 Vbeta and 13 Jbeta primers. The method was immunoSEQ multiplex PCR; TCRdb's version includes in-frame clones alone and lacks a portion of them. The sample has roughly 96,000 clones, about four fifths seen once. The source material was PBMCs. The source of these receptors is a female donor in good health and CMV-seropositive.

This clone has only one observation. This rearrangement joins TRBV6-4 to TRBJ2-3; D is perhaps TRBD1 (7 bases). Deletions cut 4 bases from V and 3 bases from J, with 11 bases between. This CDR3 has 14 residues. The V gene's germline CDR1 is MRHNA and CDR2 SNTAGT. For the CDR3, the DNA is TGTGCCAGCAGTGTGGAGGGGGCAACAGATACGCAGTATTTT. This gives the protein CASSVEGATDTQYF.

V gene TRBV7-9 combines with J gene TRBJ1-2, with D perhaps TRBD1 (5 bases). Trimming removed 2 bases from V and 5 bases from J, with 15 bases in between. The CDR3 is 15 residues long. Germline lookup yields CDR1 SEHNR and CDR2 FQNEAQ (reference sequence). CDR3 loop: CASSLSPRGSYGYTF. As DNA, the CDR3 is TGTGCCAGCAGCTTAAGCCCCCGGGGGAGTTATGGCTACACCTTC.

The chain is built from TRBV10-3 and TRBJ2-1, with 9 bases fitting TRBD2. The CDR3 is 14 residues long. CDR1 is ENHRY and CDR2 is SYGVKD in the germline V gene. J gave up 1 base and V 11 bases, and 6 bases lay outside the gene matches. CDR3 residues: CASGAGGSYNEQFF. The CDR3 DNA is TGTGCCTCCGGGGCGGGGGGGTCCTACAATGAGCAGTTCTTC.

The rearrangement links TRBV5-1 to TRBJ1-1; D unresolved. The CDR3 is made up of 14 amino acids. Per germline, CDR1 SGHRS and CDR2 YFSETQ. V was trimmed by 1 base and J by 0 bases, leaving 7 bases between them. The CDR3 DNA reads as TGCGCCAGCAGCTTGTCACAGATGAACACTGAAGCTTTCTTT. Amino acids: CASSLSQMNTEAFF.

In this sample, this clone turned up a few times. The V and J genes are TRBV6-5 and TRBJ2-2; no clear D. Per the germline V gene, CDR1 is MNHEY and CDR2 is SVGAGI. Trimming stripped 5 bases from V and 0 bases from J, with 7 bases between. The CDR3 is made up of 14 amino acids. CDR3 in amino acids: CASSPPTNTGELFF. The CDR3 DNA sequence: TGTGCCAGCAGTCCCCCTACGAACACCGGGGAGCTGTTTTTT.

This chain links TRBV6-1 with TRBJ2-7, with 11 bases identical to TRBD2. This CDR3 has 15 amino acids. Trimming at V came to 5 bases and at J to 0 bases, leaving 3 bases not matched to a gene. Germline-derived CDR1 and CDR2 are MNHNS and SASEGT. The chain's CDR3 is CASSPSGGSSYEQYF. CDR3 DNA sequence: TGTGCCAGCAGTCCTAGCGGGGGGAGCTCCTACGAGCAGTACTTC.

The genes are TRBV18 and TRBJ1-1; weak D call: TRBD1 (5 bases). Trimming removed 3 bases from V and 1 base from J, with 12 bases in between. The CDR3 length is 15 residues. Germline V lookup: CDR1 KGHSH, CDR2 LQKENI. CDR3 protein: CASSPARGGNTEAFF. The CDR3 nucleotides are TGTGCCAGCTCACCCGCCCGCGGGGGGAACACTGAAGCTTTCTTT.

The CDR3 loop reads CASRTSGRNEQYF. CDR3 DNA sequence: TGCGCCAGCAGGACTAGCGGGAGGAACGAGCAGTACTTC. The chain joins TRBV10-2 to TRBJ2-7; TRBD2 agrees at 13 bases. Germline V lookup: CDR1 WSHSY, CDR2 SAAADI. The ends lost 6 bases at V and 5 bases at J; junction bases unmatched: 1. The CDR3 length is 13 residues.

This chain links TRBV9 with TRBJ2-5, with 9 bases lining up with TRBD2. This CDR3 has 16 residues. Germline values: CDR1 SGDLS, CDR2 YYNGEE. The V gene end was trimmed by 4 bases and the J gene end by 0 bases; junction bases not matched to a gene: 7. The CDR3 region has the DNA TGTGCCAGCAGCCTAGGACTAGCGACCGACCAAGAGACCCAGTACTTC. This sequence encodes CASSLGLATDQETQYF.

This chain connects TRBV28 to TRBJ2-7, with TRBD2 matching 11 bases. The ends lost 7 bases at V and 2 bases at J; junction bases unmatched: 4. Germline values: CDR1 MDHEN, CDR2 SYDVKM. The CDR3 is 14 amino acids. The chain's CDR3 is CASKRLAGTYEQYF. In DNA, the CDR3 is TGTGCCAGCAAACGACTAGCGGGGACCTACGAGCAGTACTTC.

This rearrangement joins TRBV9 to TRBJ2-7; TRBD2 aligns across 12 bases. Trimming cost V 3 bases and J 7 bases; bases outside gene matches: 17. CDR3 length: 18 residues. In germline, CDR1 is SGDLS, CDR2 YYNGEE. CDR3 DNA sequence: TGTGCCAGCAGCGCGGGACAGTACCTAGCGGGAGGGCCGGAGGAGCAGTACTTC. Protein sequence: CASSAGQYLAGGPEEQYF.